The 20 T cell receptor beta chains below were found in one sample sequenced in a study of blood T cell repertoires in COVID-19. Here immunoSEQ multiplex PCR was the method, and the copy in TCRdb shows in-frame clones only, minus some. The table records roughly 32,000 clones, 75% to 90% of them present only once. Material for sequencing was peripheral blood. The source of these receptors is a man in his sixties with active or convalescent COVID-19.

This chain joins TRBV28 and TRBJ1-5; possible D gene TRBD1, 5 bases. Germline-derived CDR1 and CDR2 are MDHEN and SYDVKM. The V and J ends lost 3 bases and 7 bases respectively, with 16 bases between them. The CDR3 runs to 15 residues. The CDR3 here is CASSFRRGMRQPQHF. For the CDR3, the DNA is TGTGCCAGCAGTTTTCGGAGGGGAATGCGGCAGCCCCAGCATTTT.

This clone was observed once. V gene TRBV11-2 combines with J gene TRBJ2-1; a weak D match, TRBD2 (6 bases). CDR1 and CDR2 (germline): SGHAT, FQNNGV. The V gene lost 5 bases and the J gene lost 9 bases, with 20 bases spanning the gap. This CDR3 comprises 15 residues. The CDR3 reads CASSPGVGGGFEQFF. The CDR3 bases are TGTGCCAGCAGCCCCGGGGTCGGGGGTGGCTTTGAGCAGTTCTTC.

CDR3 bases: TGCAGCGTTGAAGAACTACACTTCGTGACCCAGTACTTC. Translated: CSVEELHFVTQYF. The chain links TRBV29-1 to TRBJ2-5; D remains unclear. CDR1 and CDR2 (germline): SQVTM, ANQGSEA. Trimming left V 0 bases short and J 7 bases short, with 12 bases between. The CDR3 totals 13 residues.

V usage is TRBV24-1 and J usage is TRBJ1-2; 9 bases map to TRBD1. Germline-derived CDR1 and CDR2 are KGHDR and SFDVKD. With V trimmed by 3 bases and J by 5 bases, 3 bases remained unmatched. The CDR3 has 14 residues. The chain's CDR3 is CATSDRDRVYGYTF. CDR3 sequence (DNA): TGTGCCACCAGTGATCGGGACAGGGTGTATGGCTACACCTTC.

The genes are TRBV6-1 and TRBJ1-2, with TRBD1 matching over 7 bases. The V segment lost 3 bases and the J segment 8 bases; nucleotides outside the gene matches: 9. CDR1 MNHNS and CDR2 SASEGT come from the germline V gene. This CDR3 is 14 amino acids long. The CDR3 DNA is TGTGCCAGCAGTGAGACAGGACAGGCGGGGGGCTACACCTTC. Protein: CASSETGQAGGYTF.

The chain joins TRBV27 to TRBJ1-1; D call uncertain. The V end was cut by 4 bases, the J end by 1 base, with 13 bases between. Germline lookup yields CDR1 MNHEY and CDR2 SMNVEV (reference sequence). This CDR3 comprises 15 residues. CDR3 bases: TGTGCCAGCAGTTCCTCGGGGAGGTGGAACACTGAAGCTTTCTTT. Protein product: CASSSSGRWNTEAFF.

This sequence joins TRBV7-9 and TRBJ1-2; unclear D gene. Germline CDR1 is SEHNR and CDR2 is FQNEAQ (reference sequence). The CDR3 covers 13 residues. The V and J ends lost 4 bases and 1 base respectively, with 7 bases between them. This chain's CDR3 is CASSSQVNYGYTF. Here the CDR3 DNA reads TGTGCCAGCAGCTCACAAGTTAACTATGGCTACACCTTC.

Worth noting for this clone: One junction end does not reproduce the germline sequence, and a read error may be involved. This chain links TRBV29-1 with TRBJ1-1; D remains ambiguous. CDR3 length equals 12 residues. The germline CDR1 and CDR2 sequences are SQVTM and ANQGSEA. Here the CDR3 DNA reads TGCAGCGTCGAAGCGGAGGACACTGAAGCTTTCTTT. This codes for CSVEAEDTEAFF.

The chain couples TRBV5-1 to TRBJ2-5; 14 bases fit TRBD2. This CDR3 spans 14 amino acids. The ends lost 5 bases at V and 10 bases at J; junction bases unmatched: 7. Germline-derived CDR1 and CDR2 are SGHRS and YFSETQ. CDR3 nucleotides: TGCGCCAGCAGGAAGGGACTAGCGGGAGATATCCAGTACTTC. Protein sequence: CASRKGLAGDIQYF.

V and J are TRBV2 and TRBJ2-3, with TRBD1 as a possible D gene (6 bases). Per germline, CDR1 SNHLY and CDR2 FYNNEI. V lost 8 bases to trimming and J lost 2 bases, with 11 bases between them. The CDR3 sequence is 13 residues long. The CDR3 nucleotides read TGTGCCAGCGGAGGACAGTTCACAGATACGCAGTATTTT. Translating gives CASGGQFTDTQYF.

V is TRBV13 and J is TRBJ2-2; weak D call: TRBD2 (5 bases). Trimming removed 1 base from V and 7 bases from J, with 10 bases in between. In germline, CDR1 is PRHDT, CDR2 FYEKMQ (reference sequence). This CDR3 has 14 amino acids. The CDR3 DNA follows: TGTGCCAGCAGCTTAGTCGGGGTTCACGGGGAGCTGTTTTTT. The encoded protein is CASSLVGVHGELFF.

The chain has TRBV6-5 and TRBJ1-6; the D gene is possibly TRBD1 (6 bases). The germline CDR1 and CDR2 sequences are MNHEY and SVGAGI. V was shortened by 7 bases and J by 7 bases, with 17 bases between the two germline ends. This CDR3 is 15 amino acids long. As DNA, the CDR3 is TGTGCCAGCACCTACCAGGGGACCCGCAATTCACCCCTCCACTTT. Encoded protein: CASTYQGTRNSPLHF.

This clone was picked up a small number of times. This chain connects TRBV7-2 to TRBJ1-2, with 8 bases identical to TRBD1. The CDR3 loop spans 15 amino acids. CDR1 and CDR2 (germline): SGHTA, FQGNSA. Germline trimming cut 4 bases from V and 4 bases from J; bases unmatched to any gene: 8. CDR3 nucleotides: TGTGCCAGCAGCTCGGCCGGACAGGGAAGCTATGGCTACACCTTC. Its translation is CASSSAGQGSYGYTF.

The chain carries TRBV28 and TRBJ2-7, with D possibly TRBD1 on 5 matching bases. V was shortened by 5 bases and J by 6 bases, with 11 bases between the two germline ends. This CDR3 spans 12 amino acids. The germline V gene has CDR1 MDHEN and CDR2 SYDVKM. The chain's CDR3 is CASSETGFEQYV. The CDR3 nucleotides read TGTGCCAGCAGTGAAACAGGCTTCGAGCAGTACGTC.

The gene calls are TRBV7-9 and TRBJ1-5; 8 bases match TRBD1. Germline CDR1 and CDR2: SEHNR and FQNEAQ (reference sequence). The CDR3 runs 18 residues. After removal of 1 base from V and 3 bases from J, the junction contained 11 bases not matched to a gene. CDR3 in amino acids: CASSLGAGGDGNNQPQHF. The DNA for the CDR3 is TGTGCCAGCAGCTTAGGGGCAGGGGGCGACGGGAACAATCAGCCCCAGCATTTT. Full variable domain (rest looked up from reference TRBV7-9 and TRBJ1-5): DTGVSQNPRHKITKRGQNVTFRCDPISEHNRLYWYRQTLGQGPEFLTYFQNEAQLEKSRLLSDRFSAERPKGSFSTLEIQRTEQGDSAMYLCASSLGAGGDGNNQPQHFGDGTRLSIL.

V is TRBV6-2 or TRBV6-3 and J is TRBJ1-1, with unresolved D. The CDR3 has 13 amino acids. V dropped 6 bases and J dropped 8 bases, with 16 bases sitting between them. Germline V CDR1 and CDR2: MNHEY, SVGEGT. This CDR3 is CASSYPLFMEAFF. The CDR3 DNA follows: TGTGCCAGCAGCTATCCCCTGTTTATGGAAGCTTTCTTT.

J is TRBJ2-6 and V is TRBV6-2 or TRBV6-3, with 7 bases matching TRBD1. CDR1 and CDR2 (germline): MNHEY, SVGEGT. V lost 0 bases to trimming and J lost 2 bases; unmatched junction nucleotides: 1. This CDR3 has 16 residues. CDR3 DNA: TGTGCCAGCAGTTACTCTAGGGGGCCTGGGGCCAACGTCCTGACTTTC. Translating it yields CASSYSRGPGANVLTF.

V is TRBV28 and J is TRBJ1-6; D is undetermined. The V gene lost 7 bases and the J gene lost 2 bases, with 12 bases spanning the gap. The germline V gene encodes CDR1 MDHEN and CDR2 SYDVKM. The CDR3 runs to 15 residues. In DNA form, the CDR3 reads TGTGCCAGCACCCCCTCCACTCCCTATAATTCACCCCTCCACTTT. As protein: CASTPSTPYNSPLHF. The whole variable domain, filled in from reference TRBV28 and TRBJ1-6, reads DVKVTQSSRYLVKRTGEKVFLECVQDMDHENMFWYRQDPGLGLRLIYFSYDVKMKEKGDIPEGYSVSREKKERFSLILESASTNQTSMYLCASTPSTPYNSPLHFGNGTRLTVT.

This clone was picked up one time. This chain links TRBV6-5 with TRBJ1-3; the D gene is possibly TRBD1 (5 bases). The CDR3 has 15 residues. Germline-derived CDR1 and CDR2 are MNHEY and SVGAGI. Trimming took 5 bases from V and 0 from J, leaving 11 bases between them. The CDR3 loop reads CASSPLTASGNTIYF. The CDR3 DNA sequence: TGTGCCAGCAGTCCCCTGACAGCCTCTGGAAACACCATATATTTT.

This rearrangement joins TRBV10-3 to TRBJ1-4; D uncertain. CDR3 length: 14 amino acids. Per germline, CDR1 ENHRY and CDR2 SYGVKD. V lost 0 bases and J lost 7, with 9 bases in between. This CDR3 reads CAISESTGVEKLFF. In DNA form, the CDR3 reads TGTGCCATCAGTGAGTCTACCGGTGTTGAAAAACTGTTTTTT.